These 25 T cell receptor beta chains were sequenced from one sample in a study of T cells after yellow fever vaccination. TCRdb reanalysed the 5' RACE reads using MiXCR and keeps one entry per CDR3 protein. The sample records about 210,000 distinct CDR3 sequences, around 6.7% being singletons. Sequences were derived from CD4+ T cells sorted from PBMCs, sampled on the day of the yellow fever booster vaccination. The receptors originated from a man under 40 who received the YFV17D yellow fever vaccine.

This clonotype was observed at least ten times. Its ends do not fully match the called genes, so a read error is possible. The chain carries TRBV10-3 and TRBJ2-7; TRBD2 might be the D (6 bases). The CDR3 runs 14 residues. CDR1 and CDR2 (germline): ENHRY, SYGVKD. CDR3 nucleotide sequence: TGTGCCGGGCGGCGGGGCCAGAACTCCCACGAGCAGTACTTC. Its translation is CAGRRGQNSHEQYF.

This clonotype has more than one count but fewer than ten. The rearrangement links TRBV5-4 to TRBJ2-1, with D possibly being TRBD2 (6 bases). The CDR3 length is 14 residues. V gave up 2 bases and J gave up 10 bases, with 16 bases separating them. Germline CDR1 is SGHNT and CDR2 is YYREEE (reference sequence). This chain's CDR3 is CASSFVGRNGEQFF. For the CDR3, the DNA is TGTGCCAGCAGCTTTGTCGGGAGAAATGGGGAGCAGTTCTTC.

The table lists this clonotype with many counts. Germline is not matched at one junction end, which may reflect a read error. The V and J genes are TRBV7-9 and TRBJ2-2, with D maybe TRBD2 (5 bases). There are 17 residues in the CDR3. Per the germline V gene, CDR1 is SEHNR and CDR2 is FQNEAQ (reference sequence). The DNA of the CDR3 is TGTGCAAGCAGCTTAGTGAAGGTAGCGACGAACACCGGGGAGCTGTTTTTT. Protein product: CASSLVKVATNTGELFF.

The V and J genes are TRBV27 and TRBJ2-3; D unresolved. V lost 5 bases and J 0 bases, leaving 18 bases between the germline ends. Germline values: CDR1 MNHEY, CDR2 SMNVEV (reference sequence). This CDR3 is 17 amino acids long. The CDR3 coding sequence is TGTGCCAGCAGTCCTAGGTTGCCCCTATCAAGCACAGATACGCAGTATTTT. Translation: CASSPRLPLSSTDTQYF.

This clonotype was seen repeatedly, ten times or more. V usage is TRBV6-6 and J usage is TRBJ2-1; D is possibly TRBD2 (6 bases). From germline, CDR1 is MNHNY and CDR2 SVGAGI (reference sequence). Trimming left V 6 bases short and J 12 bases short, with 15 bases between. CDR3 length: 12 residues. This chain's CDR3 is CASRSREFGQFF. The CDR3 nucleotides are TGTGCCAGCAGGAGCCGGGAGTTTGGGCAGTTCTTC.

Only a few counts were recorded for this clonotype. The chain joins TRBV9 to TRBJ2-5; possibly TRBD1 or TRBD2 for D (5 bases each). Looked up from germline, CDR1 is SGDLS and CDR2 is YYNGEE. V shed 0 bases and J shed 2 bases, with 11 bases lying between them. This CDR3 is 15 amino acids long. The DNA of the CDR3 is TGTGCCAGCAGCGTAGGTAATGGGGGACAAGAGACCCAGTACTTC. The encoded protein is CASSVGNGGQETQYF.

The chain recombines TRBV28 with TRBJ2-1; 9 bases map to TRBD2. J was trimmed by 8 bases and V by 6 bases; bases with no gene match: 14. CDR3 size: 16 residues. Germline V gene sequence: CDR1 MDHEN, CDR2 SYDVKM. CDR3 region: CASRPAGLAGRDEQFF. CDR3 nucleotide sequence: TGTGCCAGCAGGCCTGCTGGGCTAGCGGGAAGGGATGAGCAGTTCTTC.

This clonotype has more than one count but fewer than ten. The CDR3 DNA sequence: TGCAGCGTCCTCGTTTGGGGGGGATTTGGCTCTGGGGCCAACGTCCTGACTTTC. Its translation is CSVLVWGGFGSGANVLTF. The chain joins TRBV29-1 to TRBJ2-6; 7 bases are a match to TRBD2. The V gene end was trimmed by 6 bases and the J gene end by 0 bases; junction bases not matched to a gene: 14. Germline-derived CDR1 and CDR2 are SQVTM and ANQGSEA. This CDR3 is built from 18 residues. Full variable domain (outside the CDR3, taken from reference TRBV29-1 and TRBJ2-6): SAVISQKPSRDICQRGTSLTIQCQVDSQVTMMFWYRQQPGQSLTLIATANQGSEATYESGFVIDKFPISRPNLTFSTLTVSNMSPEDSSIYLCSVLVWGGFGSGANVLTFGAGSRLTVL.

There are a few counts of this clonotype. The rearrangement uses TRBV12-3 or TRBV12-4 and TRBJ2-1; 9 bases are shared with TRBD1. The CDR3 is made up of 16 amino acids. V shed 1 base and J 8 bases; nucleotides not matched to a gene: 9. The CDR3 DNA is TGTGCCAGCAGTTTAGGGACAGGGGAGAGGCACCATGAGCAGTTCTTC. Residues: CASSLGTGERHHEQFF.

In this sample, this clonotype turned up a few times. The chain employs TRBV18 and TRBJ2-1, with 7 bases aligning to TRBD2. The length of the CDR3 is 15 residues. Per germline, CDR1 KGHSH and CDR2 LQKENI. Losses at the gene ends were 1 base for V and 7 bases for J; bases not matched to a gene: 7. The CDR3 is CASSPLAGDGNEQFF. The DNA of the CDR3 is TGTGCCAGCTCACCACTCGCGGGAGACGGTAATGAGCAGTTCTTC.

This clonotype was detected a few times. This sequence joins TRBV6-1 and TRBJ2-1, with 12 bases matching TRBD2. Germline trimming cut 7 bases from V and 1 base from J; bases unmatched to any gene: 5. Germline values: CDR1 MNHNS, CDR2 SASEGT. The CDR3 is 16 amino acids. The CDR3 reads CASTLAGGPSYNEQFF. As DNA, the CDR3 is TGTGCCAGCACTCTAGCGGGAGGGCCTTCCTACAATGAGCAGTTCTTC.

This clonotype was recorded once. The DNA of the CDR3 is TGTGCTAGCTCGCGGCCCCCGTTCCAAGAGACCCAGTACTTC. Residues: CASSRPPFQETQYF. The chain employs TRBV12-5 and TRBJ2-5; unclear D gene. This CDR3 has 14 amino acids. Trimming shortened V by 9 bases and J by 1 base, and 15 bases separated the two germline ends. Germline loops: CDR1 LGHNT, CDR2 FRNRAP.

Ten or more counts support this clonotype. The chain is built from TRBV7-2 and TRBJ1-2; D call uncertain. The germline V gene encodes CDR1 SGHTA and CDR2 FQGNSA. This CDR3 has 13 amino acids. Between the trimmed V and J ends, which lost 5 bases and 14 bases, there was a span of 21 bases. This CDR3 is CASSVQTREARTF. As DNA, the CDR3 is TGTGCCAGCAGCGTACAGACGAGGGAAGCAAGAACCTTC.

The rearrangement uses TRBV25-1 and TRBJ1-1, with 7 bases identical to TRBD1. Per the germline V gene, CDR1 is MGHDK and CDR2 is SYGVNS. Losses at the gene ends were 8 bases for V and 4 bases for J; bases not matched to a gene: 10. CDR3 length equals 14 residues. In DNA form, the CDR3 reads TGTGCCAGCCGAAAAGGGGGCGCAGGCACTGAAGCTTTCTTT. This sequence encodes CASRKGGAGTEAFF. The full variable domain, completed using reference TRBV25-1 and TRBJ1-1, is EADIYQTPRYLVIGTGKKITLECSQTMGHDKMYWYQQDPGMELHLIHYSYGVNSTEKGDLSSESTVSRIRTEHFPLTLESARPSHTSQYLCASRKGGAGTEAFFGQGTRLTVV.

This clonotype was seen repeatedly, ten times or more. The CDR3 region is CSARVLGWTSGSTDTQYF. The CDR3 DNA reads as TGCAGTGCTAGAGTTTTGGGGTGGACTAGCGGCAGCACAGATACGCAGTATTTT. The chain has TRBV20-1 and TRBJ2-3; 10 bases fit TRBD2. The CDR3 covers 18 residues. The V segment lost 1 base and the J segment 0 bases; nucleotides outside the gene matches: 10. Per the germline V gene, CDR1 is DFQATT and CDR2 is SNEGSKA (reference sequence).

The table lists this clonotype with a count of one. The CDR3 coding sequence is TGTGCCAGCACCCGGCCGGGACAGGGACATTCACCCCTCCACTTT. The encoded protein is CASTRPGQGHSPLHF. V gene TRBV6-4 combines with J gene TRBJ1-6; 9 bases agree with TRBD1. J gave up 8 bases and V 7 bases, and 9 bases lay outside the gene matches. In germline, CDR1 is MRHNA, CDR2 SNTAGT. The CDR3 sequence is 15 residues long.

The table lists this clonotype with a few counts. The V and J genes are TRBV5-6 and TRBJ1-5; 7 bases are shared with TRBD1. Trimming at V came to 4 bases and at J to 3 bases, leaving 4 bases not matched to a gene. Looked up from germline, CDR1 is SGHDT and CDR2 is YYEEEE. The CDR3 is 14 residues long. CDR3 bases: TGTGCCAGCAGCACGGGACAGATCAATCAGCCCCAGCATTTT. This encodes CASSTGQINQPQHF.

This clonotype came up many times. The rearrangement joins TRBV30 to TRBJ1-5, with D uncertain. With 1 base removed from V and 1 base from J, the gap between germline ends came to 5 bases. CDR1 is GTSNPN and CDR2 is SVGIG in the germline V gene (reference sequence). This CDR3 spans 13 amino acids. The CDR3 region is CAWSAHSNQPQHF. DNA of the CDR3: TGTGCCTGGAGTGCACACAGCAATCAGCCCCAGCATTTT. The full variable domain, in which reference TRBV30 and TRBJ1-5 provide the parts outside the CDR3, is SQTIHQWPATLVQPVGSPLSLECTVEGTSNPNLYWYRQAAGRGLQLLFYSVGIGQISSEVPQNLSASRPQDRQFILSSKKLLLSDSGFYLCAWSAHSNQPQHFGDGTRLSIL.

This clonotype came up a few times. The chain combines TRBV20-1 with TRBJ2-2, with D unclear. Germline V gives CDR1 DFQATT, CDR2 SNEGSKA (reference sequence). The germline V and J ends were trimmed by 1 base and 2 bases, with 8 bases remaining between them. The CDR3 loop spans 14 amino acids. CDR3 amino acids: CSARGRVNTGELFF. CDR3 bases: TGCAGTGCTAGAGGGAGAGTTAACACCGGGGAGCTGTTTTTT.

This clonotype was found many times. J is TRBJ1-2 and V is TRBV7-2, with 10 bases identical to TRBD1. Trimming at V came to 1 base and at J to 4 bases, leaving 6 bases not matched to a gene. This CDR3 has 16 residues. CDR1 and CDR2 from the germline V gene are SGHTA and FQGNSA. The DNA for the CDR3 is TGTGCCAGCAGCTTAGGGGGGACAGGGGTAGGCTATGGCTACACCTTC. Encoded protein: CASSLGGTGVGYGYTF.

This rearrangement joins TRBV20-1 to TRBJ2-3; D not resolved. Per germline, CDR1 DFQATT and CDR2 SNEGSKA (reference sequence). CDR3 length: 15 amino acids. V shed 4 bases and J shed 4 bases, with 18 bases lying between them. This CDR3 is CSATGSLARADTQYF. CDR3 DNA sequence: TGCAGTGCTACCGGGTCCCTCGCACGGGCAGATACGCAGTATTTT.

This clonotype was observed many times. The V and J genes are TRBV7-9 and TRBJ2-7; 8 bases match TRBD2. Germline V gene data show CDR1 as SEHNR and CDR2 as FQNEAQ (reference sequence). This CDR3 is 14 amino acids long. Germline trimming cut 5 bases from V and 3 bases from J; bases unmatched to any gene: 6. The CDR3 DNA reads TGTGCCAGCAGCCGATTAGCGGGGAACTACGAGCAGTACTTC. Protein product: CASSRLAGNYEQYF.

This clonotype has only a few counts. The chain recombines TRBV11-2 with TRBJ2-3; a weak D match, TRBD1 (6 bases). This CDR3 is built from 16 residues. V was pared by 4 bases and J by 2 bases, with 16 bases between. Germline lookup yields CDR1 SGHAT and CDR2 FQNNGV. The CDR3 nucleotides read TGTGCCAGCAGCTCGATGCAGGGGATTGCCACAGATACGCAGTATTTT. Translating it yields CASSSMQGIATDTQYF. Full variable domain (missing parts from reference TRBV11-2 and TRBJ2-3): EAGVAQSPRYKIIEKRQSVAFWCNPISGHATLYWYQQILGQGPKLLIQFQNNGVVDDSQLPKDRFSAERLKGVDSTLKIQPAKLEDSAVYLCASSSMQGIATDTQYFGPGTRLTVL.

The chain links TRBV24-1 to TRBJ2-1; D is tentatively TRBD1 or TRBD2 (5 bases each). The CDR3 totals 14 residues. Germline values: CDR1 KGHDR, CDR2 SFDVKD. V shed 9 bases and J shed 7 bases, with 18 bases lying between them. The CDR3 region is CATGDTRGANEQFF. The CDR3 coding sequence is TGTGCCACCGGAGATACTAGAGGGGCTAATGAGCAGTTCTTC.

The rearrangement uses TRBV20-1 and TRBJ1-1; TRBD1 might be the D (5 bases). The CDR3 is 14 residues long. CDR1 and CDR2 from the germline V gene are DFQATT and SNEGSKA (reference sequence). The V end lost 1 base, the J end lost 5 bases, and 14 bases lay between the germline ends. The CDR3 is CSARGPGVRTEAFF. CDR3 DNA sequence: TGCAGTGCTAGAGGACCGGGGGTCAGGACTGAAGCTTTCTTT.